The clone carrying this T cell receptor beta chain was picked up many times. CDR1 and CDR2 (germline): SGHAT, FQNNGV. Trimming pared 3 bases from V and 3 bases from J, leaving 6 bases between. The CDR3 has 12 residues. The source of the sample is a study of blood T cell repertoires in COVID-19. The protocol was immunoSEQ multiplex PCR, while the TCRdb copy is restricted to in-frame clones and leaves out a portion. The profile shows roughly 92,000 clones, 75% to 90% of them singletons. The rearrangement links TRBV11-2 to TRBJ2-7, with D tentatively TRBD1 (6 bases). Material: peripheral blood. This TCR was recovered from a woman aged 80 or older with active or convalescent COVID-19. CDR3 sequence reads: CASSLDSYEQYF. The CDR3 bases are TGTGCCAGCAGCTTGGACAGCTACGAGCAGTACTTC.